The 10 T cell receptor beta chains reported below all come from one sample, sequenced in a study of T cell clones after liver transplantation (dated by TCRdb to the late 2010s). The library was made by the immunoSEQ multiplex PCR assay. What TCRdb holds here is the immuneACCESS table cut down to in-frame rearrangements. Part of the clones is not present; checked against another copy, under half of the missing clones reflect an unresolved V gene, and the others are unexplained. This sample is represented by 40,000 to 65,000 clones; 84% of them were singletons. Of the sample, about 8.5% falls within the top ten clones. The intended sense of this specimen's time point label: pre-transplant. The sequencing used CD4+ T cells from blood, collected before liver transplant. The receptor set was obtained from a human donor who received a liver transplant.

This chain connects TRBV7-3 to TRBJ2-7; perhaps TRBD1 as D (5 bases). The V gene lost 5 bases and the J gene lost 0 bases, with 8 bases spanning the gap. The CDR3 sequence is 13 residues long. The germline V gene encodes CDR1 SGHTA and CDR2 FQGTGA. The CDR3 loop reads CASSRGPSYEQYF. The CDR3 nucleotides read TGTGCCAGCAGCAGGGGCCCCTCCTACGAGCAGTACTTC.

The chain carries TRBV27 and TRBJ2-1; D is unclear. Germline CDR1 MNHEY, CDR2 SMNVEV (reference sequence). The CDR3 is made up of 14 amino acids. The V gene lost 4 bases and the J gene lost 2 bases, with 9 bases spanning the gap. The CDR3 region is CASSSDQTYNEQFF. CDR3 coding DNA: TGTGCCAGCAGTTCGGACCAAACCTACAATGAGCAGTTCTTC.

The genes are TRBV2 and TRBJ2-3; D not certain. Between the trimmed V and J ends, which lost 11 bases and 6 bases, there was a span of 21 bases. CDR1 and CDR2 from the germline V gene are SNHLY and FYNNEI. This CDR3 is 14 amino acids long. The CDR3 loop reads CASHGGLIGDTQYF. In DNA, the CDR3 is TGTGCCTCCCACGGTGGCCTAATCGGCGATACGCAGTATTTT.

The gene calls are TRBV25-1 and TRBJ2-5; the D call may be TRBD1 or TRBD2 (5 bases each). The CDR3 spans 14 residues. The germline gives CDR1 MGHDK, CDR2 SYGVNS. Trimming cost V 0 bases and J 5 bases, with 10 bases left between them. The CDR3 here is CASSEYEGRETQYF. The CDR3 region has the DNA TGTGCCAGCAGTGAATACGAGGGGCGTGAGACCCAGTACTTC.

This clone was detected only once. V and J are TRBV7-2 and TRBJ2-1; 9 bases are shared with TRBD1. Trimming at V came to 1 base and at J to 9 bases, leaving 4 bases not matched to a gene. Looked up from germline, CDR1 is SGHTA and CDR2 is FQGNSA. The CDR3 sequence is 14 residues long. The CDR3 DNA reads TGTGCCAGCAGCTTAGGGACAGGGGCGATTGAGCAGTTCTTC. Translating it yields CASSLGTGAIEQFF.

V and J are TRBV12-5 and TRBJ2-5; D is tentatively TRBD1 or TRBD2 (5 bases each). Germline assignment: CDR1 LGHNT and CDR2 FRNRAP. This CDR3 contains 13 residues. Trimming pared 6 bases from V and 4 bases from J, leaving 12 bases between. The CDR3 loop reads CASGDRDLETQYF. The CDR3 nucleotides are TGTGCTAGTGGGGACCGGGACCTAGAGACCCAGTACTTC.

The chain uses TRBV7-3 and TRBJ2-3; the match to TRBD1 covers 8 bases. CDR1 and CDR2 (germline): SGHTA, FQGTGA. The V and J ends lost 5 bases and 3 bases, in that order; junction bases with no gene match: 4. The CDR3 loop spans 14 amino acids. The CDR3 sequence is CASSAGQETDTQYF. The CDR3 DNA is TGTGCCAGCAGCGCGGGACAGGAGACAGATACGCAGTATTTT.

The chain joins TRBV11-3 to TRBJ2-1; maybe TRBD1 (6 bases). The CDR3 totals 14 residues. Trimming cost V 7 bases and J 1 base, with 11 bases left between them. Looked up from germline, CDR1 is SGHNT and CDR2 is YENEEA. CDR3 nucleotide sequence: TGTGCCAGCACGGACAGTTCGTCCTACAATGAGCAGTTCTTC. It codes for CASTDSSSYNEQFF.

This rearrangement joins TRBV28 to TRBJ1-5, with TRBD1 matching 9 bases. The CDR3 spans 14 residues. Germline assignment: CDR1 MDHEN and CDR2 SYDVKM. V dropped 7 bases and J dropped 6; count of bases not matched to a gene: 7. CDR3 DNA sequence: TGTGCCAGCACCGGGACAGGGTTGGGTCAGCCCCAGCATTTT. Protein sequence: CASTGTGLGQPQHF.

The chain couples TRBV5-6 to TRBJ1-1; D remains ambiguous. The CDR3 length is 18 residues. Germline V gives CDR1 SGHDT, CDR2 YYEEEE. V dropped 2 bases and J dropped 4 bases, with 24 bases sitting between them. CDR3 residues: CASSLRTLRVGEGTEAFF. The CDR3 DNA reads as TGTGCCAGCAGCTTACGAACGCTTCGAGTTGGGGAAGGCACTGAAGCTTTCTTT. The full variable domain, in which reference TRBV5-6 and TRBJ1-1 provide the parts outside the CDR3, is DAGVTQSPTHLIKTRGQQVTLRCSPKSGHDTVSWYQQALGQGPQFIFQYYEEEERQRGNFPDRFSGHQFPNYSSELNVNALLLGDSALYLCASSLRTLRVGEGTEAFFGQGTRLTVV.